The clone carrying this TCR beta chain occurred a few times. The antigen is not known. Culture proceeded for nine to ten days, and CD4+ T cells were then isolated. IL-2 medium was substituted for half the medium on days 3 and 7. Libraries were prepared by immunoSEQ multiplex PCR; TCRdb keeps only in-frame clonotypes and omits some of them. The sample gives roughly 68,000 clones, approximately 78% of which show up once; around a quarter is in the top ten. This sample was included in a study of vaccination effects on CD4 cells after COVID-19. Whole-study context: Vaccination of participants consisted of two doses of either the BNT162b2 or mRNA-1273 vaccine. A density of fewer than 2.5 million PBMC per well was used; these cells were cultured with about 10 IU/ml IL-2 and approximately 9.4 ug/ml peptides.

The CDR3 has 15 amino acids. The V segment lost 6 bases and the J segment 2 bases; nucleotides outside the gene matches: 10. The germline CDR1 and CDR2 sequences are KGHSH and LQKENI. Study-wide results and limits: Late in the post-vaccination period, infection-induced and vaccine-induced clones underwent marked clonal contraction.

Source: CD4+ T cells from PBMCs cultured without peptide, taken before COVID-19 vaccination. This chain connects TRBV18 to TRBJ2-7, with 7 bases lining up with TRBD1. This TCR derives from a human donor who had a prior SARS-CoV-2 infection. CDR3 nucleotide sequence: TGTGCCAGCTCGTTCACCGGGACAGCAGCCTACGAGCAGTACTTC. Amino acids: CASSFTGTAAYEQYF.